This T cell receptor beta chain was retrieved from a study of cytomegalovirus exposure and HLA in healthy donors. Turning to the study itself: A subsequent analysis reported that the 120 or so validation repertoires were produced on the same platform that had also been used for the roughly 670 first-cohort repertoires. Study-level findings and limits: Cytomegalovirus association was assigned to over 150 TCR beta chains. TCR sequences were mostly rare, though some public TCRs occurred in many donors.

Worth noting for this clone: Its antigen is unknown.

Measured with immunoSEQ multiplex PCR; TCRdb has only the in-frame clones, and not every one. This sample carries approximately 300,000 clones, 75% to 90% of them seen once, and the ten largest clones take over 0.8%. The donors belonged to the roughly 120-subject validation cohort, separate from the roughly 600-subject first cohort. Germline CDR1 and CDR2: DFQATT and SNEGSKA (reference sequence). V was pared by 3 bases and J by 4 bases, with 7 bases between. The CDR3 loop spans 11 amino acids. This clonotype was sampled from a woman younger than 35 in good health and CMV-seronegative. The sequenced sample was PBMCs. This chain links TRBV20-1 with TRBJ2-7; D ambiguous. CDR3 residues: CSASPQYEQYF. DNA for the CDR3: TGCAGTGCTAGTCCTCAGTACGAGCAGTACTTC.